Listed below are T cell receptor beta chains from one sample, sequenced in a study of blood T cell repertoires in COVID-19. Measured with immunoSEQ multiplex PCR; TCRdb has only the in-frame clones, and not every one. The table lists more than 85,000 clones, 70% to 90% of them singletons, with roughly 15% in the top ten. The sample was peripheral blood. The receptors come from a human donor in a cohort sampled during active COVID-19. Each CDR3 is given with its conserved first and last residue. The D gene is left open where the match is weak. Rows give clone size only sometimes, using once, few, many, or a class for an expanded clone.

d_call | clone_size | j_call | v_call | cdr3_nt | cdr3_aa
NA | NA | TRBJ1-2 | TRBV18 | TGTGCCAGCTCACCACAGGACTCAGCTCGGGGCTACACCTTC | CASSPQDSARGYTF
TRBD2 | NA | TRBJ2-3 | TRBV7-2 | TGTGCCAGCAGCTCGGTCCTAGCGGCTAGCACAGATACGCAGTATTTT | CASSSVLAASTDTQYF
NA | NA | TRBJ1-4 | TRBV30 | TGTGCCTGTCAAGTGGGGAGAGCTGGGAATGAAAAACTGTTTTTT | CACQVGRAGNEKLFF
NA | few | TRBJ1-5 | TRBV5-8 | TGTGCCAGCAGCTTGGCACAGGGTCAGCCCCAGCATTTT | CASSLAQGQPQHF
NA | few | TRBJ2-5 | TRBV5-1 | TGCGCCAGCAGCTTGGTTCCAGGGGAGATACAAGAGACCCAGTACTTC | CASSLVPGEIQETQYF
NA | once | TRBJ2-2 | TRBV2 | TGTGCCAGCAGGGGGAGAGTCGGGGAGCTGTTTTTT | CASRGRVGELFF
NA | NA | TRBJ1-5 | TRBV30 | TGTGCCTGGAGTAGGGGGGGATCTAGCAATCAGCCCCAGCATTTT | CAWSRGGSSNQPQHF
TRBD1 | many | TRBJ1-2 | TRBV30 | TGTGCCTGGAGTGATCAGGGGGACTATGGCTACACCTTC | CAWSDQGDYGYTF
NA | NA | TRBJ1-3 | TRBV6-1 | TGTGCCAGCAGTGAAGCGACAGGTTTTATCTCTGGAAACACCATATATTTT | CASSEATGFISGNTIYF
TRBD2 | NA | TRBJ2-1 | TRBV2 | TGTGCCAGCCGTATGAGCGGGAGCTCCTACAATGAGCAGTTCTTC | CASRMSGSSYNEQFF
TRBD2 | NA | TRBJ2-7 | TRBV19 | TGTGCCAGTAGCCCCGGGACTAGGCCCTACGAGCAGTACTTC | CASSPGTRPYEQYF
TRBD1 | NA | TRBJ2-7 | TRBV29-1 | TGCAGCGTTTTCGGACAGGGGGGAATGGCATACGAGCAGTACTTC | CSVFGQGGMAYEQYF
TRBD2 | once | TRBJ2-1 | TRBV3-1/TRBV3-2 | TGTGCCACCGGACTAGCCGGTAGCTCCTACAATGAGCAGTTCTTC | CATGLAGSSYNEQFF
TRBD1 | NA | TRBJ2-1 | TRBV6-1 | TGTGCCAGCAGTGTGGAGGGGACAGGGGTGGGAAATGAGCAGTTCTTC | CASSVEGTGVGNEQFF
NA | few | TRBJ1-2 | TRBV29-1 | TGCAGCGTTGTATTCCCAGGGAGGGACTATGGCTACACCTTC | CSVVFPGRDYGYTF
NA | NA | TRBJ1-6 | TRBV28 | TGTGCCACCGGACAGATATATAATTCACCCCTCCACTTT | CATGQIYNSPLHF
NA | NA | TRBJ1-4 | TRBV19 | TGTGCCAGTAGTATAGCACATTCAACTAATGAAAAACTGTTTTTT | CASSIAHSTNEKLFF
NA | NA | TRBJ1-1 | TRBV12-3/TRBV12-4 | TGTGCCAGCAGTTCCCTGCCCGGGAGGGCTTTCTTT | CASSSLPGRAFF
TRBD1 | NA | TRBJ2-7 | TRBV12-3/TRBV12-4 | TGTGCCAGCAGTCAGGGGGCCGTCGGGGAGCAGTACTTC | CASSQGAVGEQYF
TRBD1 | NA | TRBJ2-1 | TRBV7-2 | TGTGCCAGCAGCTTATCCGGGACAGGGAGCAATGAGCAGTTCTTC | CASSLSGTGSNEQFF
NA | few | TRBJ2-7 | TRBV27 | TGTGCCAGCCTCGGGTGGCGCTACGAGCAGTACTTC | CASLGWRYEQYF
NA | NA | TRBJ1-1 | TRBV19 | TGTGCCAGTAGTGAGAGGGGGACGGCGGGCACTGAAGCTTTCTTT | CASSERGTAGTEAFF
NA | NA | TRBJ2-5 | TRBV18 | TGTGCCAGCTCACCCGGACAAATCCAAGAGACCCAGTACTTC | CASSPGQIQETQYF
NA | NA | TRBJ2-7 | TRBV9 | TGTGCCAGCAGCCCCCGAACCGGCGGGTACGAGCAGTACTTC | CASSPRTGGYEQYF
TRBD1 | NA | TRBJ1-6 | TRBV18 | TGTGCCAGCTCTACGGGACAGGGGGCATATAATTCACCCCTCCACTTT | CASSTGQGAYNSPLHF
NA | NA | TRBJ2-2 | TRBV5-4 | TGTGCCAGCAGCCCCCCGGGTTCCACCGGGGAGCTGTTTTTT | CASSPPGSTGELFF